The 32 T cell receptor beta chains presented below share a single source sample, sequenced in a study of blood T cell repertoires in COVID-19 (dated by TCRdb to the early 2020s). The method behind the library was the immunoSEQ multiplex PCR assay. What TCRdb holds here is the immuneACCESS table cut down to in-frame rearrangements. Part of the clones is not present; checked against another copy, under half of the missing clones reflect an unresolved V gene, and the others are unexplained. The sample table holds about 110,000 clones, of which roughly 84% were seen once. Roughly 4.6% of the sample goes to the ten largest clones. The sequencing input was peripheral blood. The receptors come from a human donor in a cohort sampled during active COVID-19.

The chain has TRBV24-1 and TRBJ1-1; D possibly corresponds to TRBD1 (5 bases). The CDR3 is 14 amino acids. Germline values: CDR1 KGHDR, CDR2 SFDVKD. V shed 4 bases and J shed 10 bases, with 18 bases lying between them. CDR3 in DNA: TGTGCCACCAGTGACTGGGACTCTTCAAAGGGAGCTTTCTTT. It yields the protein CATSDWDSSKGAFF.

The table lists this clone with a count of one. This sequence joins TRBV10-3 and TRBJ2-5; the D gene is possibly TRBD2 (5 bases). Looked up from germline, CDR1 is ENHRY and CDR2 is SYGVKD. Deletions cut 4 bases from V and 1 base from J, with 7 bases between. The CDR3 loop spans 13 amino acids. The CDR3 here is CAISASGQETQYF. In DNA form, the CDR3 reads TGTGCCATCAGTGCCAGCGGCCAAGAGACCCAGTACTTC.

The V call is TRBV3-1 (or the pseudogene TRBV3-2), the J call TRBJ1-5; D unclear. Trimming took 0 bases from V and 4 from J, leaving 7 bases between them. The CDR3 totals 14 residues. CDR1 LGHDT and CDR2 YNNKEL come from the germline V gene (reference sequence). The CDR3 nucleotides are TGTGCCAGCAGCCAAGATGCGGGGAATCAGCCCCAGCATTTT. Protein sequence: CASSQDAGNQPQHF.

The J gene is TRBJ2-7, the V gene TRBV24-1; a possible D gene is TRBD1 (6 bases). The V gene's germline CDR1 is KGHDR and CDR2 SFDVKD. Trimming cost V 4 bases and J 13 bases, with 16 bases left between them. The CDR3 is made up of 12 amino acids. The CDR3 spells CATSEAGDPIYF. As DNA, the CDR3 is TGTGCCACCAGTGAGGCAGGGGATCCCATCTACTTC.

The rearrangement joins TRBV24-1 to TRBJ2-6; D not certain. V lost 6 bases and J 0 bases, leaving 5 bases between the germline ends. The CDR3 sequence is 14 residues long. The V gene's germline CDR1 is KGHDR and CDR2 SFDVKD. The CDR3 region is CATSSPSGANVLTF. The CDR3 DNA is TGTGCCACCAGTTCTCCCTCTGGGGCCAACGTCCTGACTTTC.

The V call is TRBV18, the J call TRBJ2-2; 10 bases map to TRBD2. CDR1 KGHSH and CDR2 LQKENI come from the germline V gene. CDR3 length equals 16 residues. V lost 1 base to trimming and J lost 6 bases; unmatched junction nucleotides: 5. CDR3 nucleotides: TGTGCCAGCTCACCACGGAGTCTAGCGGGAGCCGGGGAGCTGTTTTTT. It encodes CASSPRSLAGAGELFF.

This sequence joins TRBV30 and TRBJ2-7; possibly TRBD1 for D (6 bases). Trimming cost V 0 bases and J 6 bases, with 15 bases left between them. Germline-derived CDR1 and CDR2 are GTSNPN and SVGIG (reference sequence). The CDR3 runs to 14 residues. CDR3 in DNA: TGTGCCTGGAGTGTAGATCCGTCAGGGGCCGAGCAGTACTTC. Translating gives CAWSVDPSGAEQYF. Drawing the rest from reference TRBV30 and TRBJ2-7, the complete variable domain is SQTIHQWPATLVQPVGSPLSLECTVEGTSNPNLYWYRQAAGRGLQLLFYSVGIGQISSEVPQNLSASRPQDRQFILSSKKLLLSDSGFYLCAWSVDPSGAEQYFGPGTRLTVT.

The genes are TRBV3-1 (or the pseudogene TRBV3-2) and TRBJ1-4; tentatively, D is TRBD1 (5 bases). Germline loops: CDR1 LGHDT, CDR2 YNNKEL (reference sequence). The V and J ends lost 4 bases and 0 bases respectively, with 27 bases between them. The CDR3 extends over 21 amino acids. The CDR3 nucleotides read TGTGCCAGCAGCCGGAAAGGAGGGGAAGTCTATAAAATTGCAACTAATGAAAAACTGTTTTTT. Encoded protein: CASSRKGGEVYKIATNEKLFF.

V gene TRBV18 combines with J gene TRBJ2-6, with 12 bases lining up with TRBD1. Germline values: CDR1 KGHSH, CDR2 LQKENI. This CDR3 spans 19 amino acids. V was clipped by 2 bases and J by 4 bases; unmatched bases: 9. The CDR3 DNA is TGTGCCAGCTCACCATCCCTGGGACAGGGGGCACGAGGGGCCAACGTCCTGACTTTC. Protein: CASSPSLGQGARGANVLTF. Using reference TRBV18 and TRBJ2-6 for the parts outside the CDR3, the full variable domain is NAGVMQNPRHLVRRRGQEARLRCSPMKGHSHVYWYRQLPEEGLKFMVYLQKENIIDESGMPKERFSAEFPKEGPSILRIQQVVRGDSAAYFCASSPSLGQGARGANVLTFGAGSRLTVL.

The chain links TRBV28 to TRBJ2-1; D is unresolved. Per germline, CDR1 MDHEN and CDR2 SYDVKM. The V and J ends lost 2 bases and 12 bases respectively, with 14 bases between them. The length of the CDR3 is 13 residues. The CDR3 DNA reads as TGTGCCAGCAGTTTACGCCCCCCTGCCGGGCAGTTCTTC. Protein: CASSLRPPAGQFF.

This clone occurred once. This chain connects TRBV7-2 to TRBJ1-1; D remains unclear. This CDR3 contains 12 residues. Germline assignment: CDR1 SGHTA and CDR2 FQGNSA. With 5 bases removed from V and 11 bases from J, the gap between germline ends came to 15 bases. As DNA, the CDR3 is TGTGCCAGCAGCCTGAGGAGTGGCCCGGCTTTCTTT. Its translation is CASSLRSGPAFF.

The chain recombines TRBV19 with TRBJ2-1; TRBD2 aligns across 12 bases. With 1 base clipped from V and 7 bases from J, the junction kept 5 bases outside the gene matches. CDR3 length: 16 amino acids. Germline lookup yields CDR1 LNHDA and CDR2 SQIVND (reference sequence). Here the CDR3 DNA reads TGTGCCAGTAGTATAGGGTTCACTAGCGGGAGGAATGAGCAGTTCTTC. The encoded protein is CASSIGFTSGRNEQFF.

This chain uses TRBV4-3 with TRBJ1-4, with 7 nucleotides matching TRBD1. Germline CDR1 and CDR2: LGHNA and YSLEER. The CDR3 sequence is 15 residues long. V dropped 0 bases and J dropped 4; count of bases not matched to a gene: 2. The CDR3 bases are TGCGCCAGCAGCCAAGAAGGGACAGTTAATGAAAAACTGTTTTTT. It translates to CASSQEGTVNEKLFF.

The V and J genes are TRBV28 and TRBJ2-7, with 8 bases matching TRBD2. This CDR3 has 14 amino acids. Germline CDR1 is MDHEN and CDR2 is SYDVKM. Losses at the gene ends were 4 bases for V and 4 bases for J; bases not matched to a gene: 6. This chain's CDR3 is CASSSAGATYEQYF. CDR3 bases: TGTGCCAGCAGTTCAGCGGGAGCCACTTACGAGCAGTACTTC.

The chain couples TRBV30 to TRBJ1-2, with 8 bases identical to TRBD1. The CDR3 totals 14 residues. J gave up 6 bases and V 1 base, and 7 bases lay outside the gene matches. Germline V lookup: CDR1 GTSNPN, CDR2 SVGIG (reference sequence). CDR3: CAWSARRQGHGYTF. The CDR3 region has the DNA TGTGCCTGGAGTGCCCGTCGACAGGGGCATGGCTACACCTTC.

V is TRBV7-7 and J is TRBJ2-3; 12 bases agree with TRBD2. Germline V gives CDR1 SSHAT, CDR2 FNYEAQ (reference sequence). Germline trimming cut 5 bases from V and 4 bases from J; bases unmatched to any gene: 4. The CDR3 totals 15 residues. This CDR3 reads CASSQTSGRADTQYF. DNA for the CDR3: TGTGCCAGCAGCCAGACTAGCGGGAGAGCAGATACGCAGTATTTT.

The chain employs TRBV2 and TRBJ2-1, with D possibly TRBD2 on 6 matching bases. The CDR3 totals 14 residues. Germline assignment: CDR1 SNHLY and CDR2 FYNNEI. Trimming removed 5 bases from V and 3 bases from J, with 11 bases in between. CDR3 sequence: CASSLTGDYNEQFF. CDR3 bases: TGTGCCAGCAGTTTAACGGGAGACTACAATGAGCAGTTCTTC.

The chain combines TRBV30 with TRBJ2-7, with 8 bases fitting TRBD2. Germline-derived CDR1 and CDR2 are GTSNPN and SVGIG (reference sequence). The J segment lost 1 base and the V segment lost 6 bases, leaving 5 bases of the junction unmatched. The CDR3 length is 13 residues. CDR3 sequence (DNA): TGTGCCTGTTCGACTAGCGTGTCCTACGAGCAGTACTTC. Encoded protein: CACSTSVSYEQYF.

CDR3 sequence (DNA): TGTGCCAGCAGCCCGTCGGGGTGGTTCCAGTACTTC. The encoded protein is CASSPSGWFQYF. The chain recombines TRBV7-3 with TRBJ2-5, with D perhaps matching TRBD2 (5 bases). The CDR3 has 12 amino acids. The V gene lost 5 bases and the J gene lost 10 bases, with 14 bases spanning the gap. The germline CDR1 and CDR2 sequences are SGHTA and FQGTGA.

V gene TRBV18 combines with J gene TRBJ2-5, with 9 bases that match TRBD1. This CDR3 spans 15 amino acids. CDR1 is KGHSH and CDR2 is LQKENI in the germline V gene. V lost 1 base and J lost 5; bases outside the gene matches: 5. In DNA, the CDR3 is TGTGCCAGCTCACCACAGAGCGGACAGGGGGAGACCCAGTACTTC. Amino acids: CASSPQSGQGETQYF.

The chain carries TRBV25-1 and TRBJ1-2; 10 bases match TRBD1. Germline assignment: CDR1 MGHDK and CDR2 SYGVNS. This CDR3 comprises 14 residues. The ends lost 7 bases at V and 2 bases at J; junction bases unmatched: 4. The CDR3, as DNA: TGTGCCAGCACCCCGGGACAGGGGAACTATGGCTACACCTTC. Translation: CASTPGQGNYGYTF.

The chain links TRBV25-1 to TRBJ2-3; D is unclear. The germline CDR1 and CDR2 sequences are MGHDK and SYGVNS. V lost 0 bases and J 6 bases, leaving 7 bases between the germline ends. CDR3 length: 13 amino acids. The CDR3 coding sequence is TGTGCCAGCAGTGAATATCTTGAGGATACGCAGTATTTT. Translation: CASSEYLEDTQYF.

V gene TRBV5-1 combines with J gene TRBJ2-3; 11 bases match TRBD2. Germline loops: CDR1 SGHRS, CDR2 YFSETQ. The CDR3 sequence is 17 residues long. V was clipped by 4 bases and J by 6 bases; unmatched bases: 13. The DNA for the CDR3 is TGCGCCAGCAGCCTTAGGGGGACTAGCGGACTCGGTGATACGCAGTATTTT. It codes for CASSLRGTSGLGDTQYF.

In its sample, this clone was seen once. V gene TRBV27 combines with J gene TRBJ2-1; the match to TRBD2 covers 8 bases. CDR1 and CDR2 (germline): MNHEY, SMNVEV (reference sequence). The CDR3 loop spans 14 amino acids. V was clipped by 4 bases and J by 7 bases; unmatched bases: 6. CDR3 region: CASSSAGLVNEQFF. DNA of the CDR3: TGTGCCAGCAGTTCGGCGGGACTAGTAAATGAGCAGTTCTTC.

This chain connects TRBV28 to TRBJ2-4; a possible D gene is TRBD2 (6 bases). V gave up 5 bases and J gave up 3 bases, with 8 bases separating them. CDR3 size: 13 residues. In germline, CDR1 is MDHEN, CDR2 SYDVKM. The CDR3 bases are TGTGCCAGCAGTCAGGGAGGCAAAAACATTCAGTACTTC. Translation gives CASSQGGKNIQYF. Together with reference TRBV28 and TRBJ2-4, the CDR3 gives the full variable domain: DVKVTQSSRYLVKRTGEKVFLECVQDMDHENMFWYRQDPGLGLRLIYFSYDVKMKEKGDIPEGYSVSREKKERFSLILESASTNQTSMYLCASSQGGKNIQYFGAGTRLSVL.

This chain connects TRBV3-1 (or the pseudogene TRBV3-2) to TRBJ2-7; a weak D match, TRBD1 (5 bases). This CDR3 region has 13 residues. The V gene lost 3 bases and the J gene lost 6 bases, with 12 bases spanning the gap. Germline assignment: CDR1 LGHDT and CDR2 YNNKEL (reference sequence). The CDR3 loop is CASSQTQGGEQYV. DNA for the CDR3: TGTGCCAGCAGCCAGACCCAGGGTGGCGAGCAGTACGTC.

The chain carries TRBV11-2 and TRBJ2-7; the match to TRBD1 covers 7 bases. V lost 4 bases and J lost 3; bases outside the gene matches: 12. Germline-derived CDR1 and CDR2 are SGHAT and FQNNGV. There are 16 residues in the CDR3. The CDR3 nucleotides are TGTGCCAGCAGCTCCTCGATTTGGGGACAGATCTACGAGCAGTACGTC. As protein: CASSSSIWGQIYEQYV.

V usage is TRBV7-6 and J usage is TRBJ1-4; 7 bases are shared with TRBD1. With 0 bases clipped from V and 7 bases from J, the junction kept 5 bases outside the gene matches. Per germline, CDR1 SGHVS and CDR2 FNYEAQ. This CDR3 spans 15 amino acids. This chain's CDR3 is CASSLATGWGEKLFF. CDR3 nucleotides: TGTGCCAGCAGCTTAGCGACAGGGTGGGGTGAAAAACTGTTTTTT.

The V gene is TRBV6-2 or TRBV6-3, the J gene TRBJ2-1; 8 bases fit TRBD1. The length of the CDR3 is 12 residues. Germline V gives CDR1 MNHEY, CDR2 SVGEGT. After removal of 2 bases from V and 12 bases from J, the junction contained 3 bases not matched to a gene. The CDR3 here is CASSYTGQGQFF. In DNA form, the CDR3 reads TGTGCCAGCAGTTACACCGGACAGGGGCAGTTCTTC.

The V and J genes are TRBV18 and TRBJ2-7; 8 bases are a match to TRBD1. CDR1 is KGHSH and CDR2 is LQKENI in the germline V gene. With V trimmed by 3 bases and J by 2 bases, 6 bases remained unmatched. The CDR3 covers 15 residues. The CDR3: CASSPPGQATYEQYF. The CDR3 nucleotides are TGTGCCAGCTCACCTCCGGGACAGGCAACCTACGAGCAGTACTTC.

The chain joins TRBV19 to TRBJ2-3; 8 bases line up with TRBD2. The CDR3 has 15 residues. After removal of 3 bases from V and 2 bases from J, the junction contained 4 bases not matched to a gene. Germline CDR1 LNHDA, CDR2 SQIVND (reference sequence). The CDR3 is CASSMISGATDTQYF. The CDR3 coding sequence is TGTGCCAGTAGTATGATTAGCGGGGCCACAGATACGCAGTATTTT.

This sequence joins TRBV7-2 and TRBJ2-5; D may be TRBD1 (6 bases). CDR1 and CDR2 (germline): SGHTA, FQGNSA. The length of the CDR3 is 14 residues. Deletions cut 5 bases from V and 1 base from J, with 11 bases between. CDR3 DNA sequence: TGTGCCAGCAGCCAAACAGGGTTCCAAGAGACCCAGTACTTC. Translated: CASSQTGFQETQYF.